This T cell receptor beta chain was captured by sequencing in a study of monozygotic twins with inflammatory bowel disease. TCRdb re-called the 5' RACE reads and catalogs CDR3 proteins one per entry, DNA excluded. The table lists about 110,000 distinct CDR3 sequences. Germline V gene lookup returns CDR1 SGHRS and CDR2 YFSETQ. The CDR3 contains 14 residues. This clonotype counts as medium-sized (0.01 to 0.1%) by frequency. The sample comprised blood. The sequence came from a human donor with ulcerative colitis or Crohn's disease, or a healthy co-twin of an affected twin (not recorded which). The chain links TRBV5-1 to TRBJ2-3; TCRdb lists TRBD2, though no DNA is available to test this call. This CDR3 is CASSYGRRTDTQYF.